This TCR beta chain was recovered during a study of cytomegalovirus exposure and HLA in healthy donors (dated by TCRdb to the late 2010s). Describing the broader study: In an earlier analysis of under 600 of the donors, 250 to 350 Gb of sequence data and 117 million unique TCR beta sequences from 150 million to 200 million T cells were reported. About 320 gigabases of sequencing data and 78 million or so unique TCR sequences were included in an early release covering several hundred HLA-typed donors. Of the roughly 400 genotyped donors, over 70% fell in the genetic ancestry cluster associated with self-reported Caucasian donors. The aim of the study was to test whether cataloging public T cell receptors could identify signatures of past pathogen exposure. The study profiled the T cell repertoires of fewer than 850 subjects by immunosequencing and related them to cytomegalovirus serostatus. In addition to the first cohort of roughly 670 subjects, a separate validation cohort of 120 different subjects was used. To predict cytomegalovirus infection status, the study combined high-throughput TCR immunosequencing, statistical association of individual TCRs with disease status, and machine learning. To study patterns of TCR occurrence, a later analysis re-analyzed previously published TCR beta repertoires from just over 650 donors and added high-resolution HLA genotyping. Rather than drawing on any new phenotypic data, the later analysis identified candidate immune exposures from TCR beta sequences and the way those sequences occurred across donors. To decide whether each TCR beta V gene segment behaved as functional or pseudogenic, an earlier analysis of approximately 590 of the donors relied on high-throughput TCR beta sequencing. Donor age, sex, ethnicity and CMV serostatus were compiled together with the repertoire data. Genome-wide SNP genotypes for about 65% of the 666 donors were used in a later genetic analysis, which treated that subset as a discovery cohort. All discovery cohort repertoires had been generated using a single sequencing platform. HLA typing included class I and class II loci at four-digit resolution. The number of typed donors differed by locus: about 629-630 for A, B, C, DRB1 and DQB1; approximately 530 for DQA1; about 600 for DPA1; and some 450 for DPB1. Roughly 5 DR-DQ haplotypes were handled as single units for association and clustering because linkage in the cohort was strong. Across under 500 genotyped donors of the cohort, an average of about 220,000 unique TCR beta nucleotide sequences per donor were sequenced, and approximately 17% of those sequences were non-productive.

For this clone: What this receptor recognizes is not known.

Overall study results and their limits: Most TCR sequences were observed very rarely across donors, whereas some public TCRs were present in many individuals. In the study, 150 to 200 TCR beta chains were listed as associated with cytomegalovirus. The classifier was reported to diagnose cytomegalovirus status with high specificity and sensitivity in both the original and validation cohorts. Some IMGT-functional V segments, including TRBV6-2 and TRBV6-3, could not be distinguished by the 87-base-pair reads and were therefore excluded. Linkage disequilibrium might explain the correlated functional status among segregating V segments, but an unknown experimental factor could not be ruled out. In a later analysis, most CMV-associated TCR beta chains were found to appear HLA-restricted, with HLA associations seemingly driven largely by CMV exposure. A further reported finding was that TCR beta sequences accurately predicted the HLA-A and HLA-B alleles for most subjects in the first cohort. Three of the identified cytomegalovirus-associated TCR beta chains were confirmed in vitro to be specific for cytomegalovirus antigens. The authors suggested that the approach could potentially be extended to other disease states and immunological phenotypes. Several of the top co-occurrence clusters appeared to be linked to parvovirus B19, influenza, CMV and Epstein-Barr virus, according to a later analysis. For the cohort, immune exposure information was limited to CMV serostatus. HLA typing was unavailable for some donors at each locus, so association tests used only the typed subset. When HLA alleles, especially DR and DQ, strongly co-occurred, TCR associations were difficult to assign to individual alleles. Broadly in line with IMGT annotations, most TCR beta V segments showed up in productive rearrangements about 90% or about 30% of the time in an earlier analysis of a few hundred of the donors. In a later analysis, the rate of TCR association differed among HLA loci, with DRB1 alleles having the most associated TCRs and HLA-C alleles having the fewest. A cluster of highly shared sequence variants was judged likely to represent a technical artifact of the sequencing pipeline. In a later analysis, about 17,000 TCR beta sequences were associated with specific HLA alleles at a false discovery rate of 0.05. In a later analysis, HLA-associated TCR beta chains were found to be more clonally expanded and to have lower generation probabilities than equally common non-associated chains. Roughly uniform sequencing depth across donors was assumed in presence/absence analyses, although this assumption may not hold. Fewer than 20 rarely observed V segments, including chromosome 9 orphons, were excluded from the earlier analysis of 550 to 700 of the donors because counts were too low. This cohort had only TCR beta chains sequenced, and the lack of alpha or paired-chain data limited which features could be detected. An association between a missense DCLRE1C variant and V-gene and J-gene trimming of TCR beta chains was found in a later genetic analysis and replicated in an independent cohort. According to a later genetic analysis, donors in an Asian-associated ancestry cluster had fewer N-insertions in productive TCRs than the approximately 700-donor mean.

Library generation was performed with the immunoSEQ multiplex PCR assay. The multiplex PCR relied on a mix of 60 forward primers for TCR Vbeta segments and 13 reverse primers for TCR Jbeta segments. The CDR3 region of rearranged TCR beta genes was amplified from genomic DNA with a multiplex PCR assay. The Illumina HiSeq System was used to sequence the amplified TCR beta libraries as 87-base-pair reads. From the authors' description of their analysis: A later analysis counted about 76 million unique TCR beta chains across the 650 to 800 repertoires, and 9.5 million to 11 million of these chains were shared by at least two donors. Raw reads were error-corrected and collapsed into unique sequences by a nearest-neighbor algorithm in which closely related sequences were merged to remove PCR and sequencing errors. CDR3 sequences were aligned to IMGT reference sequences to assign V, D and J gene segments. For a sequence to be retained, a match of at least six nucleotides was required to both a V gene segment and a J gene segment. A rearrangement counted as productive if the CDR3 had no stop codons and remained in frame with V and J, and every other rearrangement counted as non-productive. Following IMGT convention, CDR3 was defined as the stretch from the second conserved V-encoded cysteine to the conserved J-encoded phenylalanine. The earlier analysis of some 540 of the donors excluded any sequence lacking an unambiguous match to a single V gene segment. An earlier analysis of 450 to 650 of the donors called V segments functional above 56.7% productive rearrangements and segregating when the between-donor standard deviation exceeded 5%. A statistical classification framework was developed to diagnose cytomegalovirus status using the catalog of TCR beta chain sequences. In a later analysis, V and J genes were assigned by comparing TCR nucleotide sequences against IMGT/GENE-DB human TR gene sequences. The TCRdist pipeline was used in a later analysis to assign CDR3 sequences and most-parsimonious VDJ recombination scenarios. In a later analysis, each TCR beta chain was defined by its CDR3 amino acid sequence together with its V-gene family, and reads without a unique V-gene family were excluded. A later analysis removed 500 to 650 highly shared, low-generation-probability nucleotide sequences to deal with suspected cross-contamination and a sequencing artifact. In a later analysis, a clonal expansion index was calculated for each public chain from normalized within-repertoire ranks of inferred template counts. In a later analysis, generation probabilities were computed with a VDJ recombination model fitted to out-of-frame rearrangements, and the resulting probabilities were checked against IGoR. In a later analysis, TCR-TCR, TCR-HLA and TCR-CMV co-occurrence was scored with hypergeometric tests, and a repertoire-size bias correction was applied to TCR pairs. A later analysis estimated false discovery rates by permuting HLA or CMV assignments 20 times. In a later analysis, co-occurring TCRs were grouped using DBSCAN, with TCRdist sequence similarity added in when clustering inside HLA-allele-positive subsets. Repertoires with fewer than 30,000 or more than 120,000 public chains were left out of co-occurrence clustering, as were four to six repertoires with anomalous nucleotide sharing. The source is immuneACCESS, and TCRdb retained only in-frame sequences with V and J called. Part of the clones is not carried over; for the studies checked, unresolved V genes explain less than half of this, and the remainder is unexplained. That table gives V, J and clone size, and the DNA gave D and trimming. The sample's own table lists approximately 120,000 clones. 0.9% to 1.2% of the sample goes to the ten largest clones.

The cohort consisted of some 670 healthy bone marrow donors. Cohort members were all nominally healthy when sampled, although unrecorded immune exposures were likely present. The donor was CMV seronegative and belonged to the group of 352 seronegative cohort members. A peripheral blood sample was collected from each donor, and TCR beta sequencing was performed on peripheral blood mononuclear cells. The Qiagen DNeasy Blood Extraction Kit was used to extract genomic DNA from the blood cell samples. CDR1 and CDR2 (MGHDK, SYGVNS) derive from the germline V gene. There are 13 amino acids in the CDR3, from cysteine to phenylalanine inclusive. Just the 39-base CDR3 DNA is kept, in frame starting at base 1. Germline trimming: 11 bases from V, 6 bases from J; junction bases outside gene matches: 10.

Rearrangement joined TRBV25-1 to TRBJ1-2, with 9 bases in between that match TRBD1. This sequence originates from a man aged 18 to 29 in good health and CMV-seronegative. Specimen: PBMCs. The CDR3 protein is CASRGTGRDGYTF. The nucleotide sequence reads TGTGCCTCGAGGGGGACAGGGAGGGATGGCTACACCTTC.